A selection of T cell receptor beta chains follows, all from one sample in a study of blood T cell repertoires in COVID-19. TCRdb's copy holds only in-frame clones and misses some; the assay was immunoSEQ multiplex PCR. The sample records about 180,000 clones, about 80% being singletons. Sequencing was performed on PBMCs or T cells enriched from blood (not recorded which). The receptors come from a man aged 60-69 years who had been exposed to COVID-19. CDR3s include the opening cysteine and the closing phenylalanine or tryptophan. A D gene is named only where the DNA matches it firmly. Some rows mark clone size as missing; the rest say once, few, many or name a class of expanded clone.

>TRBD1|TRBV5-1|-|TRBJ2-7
CASSPPGQGAREQYF
TGCGCCAGCAGCCCTCCGGGACAGGGGGCGCGGGAGCAGTACTTC
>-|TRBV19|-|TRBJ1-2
CASSDPGGANYGYTF
TGTGCCAGTAGCGACCCGGGGGGAGCTAACTATGGCTACACCTTC
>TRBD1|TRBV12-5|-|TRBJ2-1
CASGVEQGAFQYNEQFF
TGTGCTAGTGGTGTTGAACAGGGGGCGTTCCAGTACAATGAGCAGTTCTTC
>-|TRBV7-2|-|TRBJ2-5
CASSLDQGGETQYF
TGTGCCAGCAGCTTAGACCAGGGTGGGGAGACCCAGTACTTC
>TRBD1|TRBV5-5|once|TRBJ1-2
CASSLTGTGRLYGYTF
TGTGCCAGCAGCTTGACGGGGACAGGGAGGCTCTATGGCTACACCTTC
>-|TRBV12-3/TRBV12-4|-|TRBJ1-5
CASSFGGVGPQHF
TGTGCCAGCAGTTTTGGAGGGGTCGGACCCCAGCATTTT
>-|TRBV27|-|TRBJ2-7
CASSSSVGPYEQYF
TGTGCCAGCAGTTCCAGCGTAGGCCCCTACGAGCAGTACTTC
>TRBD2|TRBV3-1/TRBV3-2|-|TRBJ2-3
CASSQETSGAPDTQYF
TGTGCCAGCAGCCAAGAAACTAGCGGGGCCCCAGATACGCAGTATTTT
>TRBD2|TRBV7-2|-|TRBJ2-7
CASSYTSGREEQYF
TGTGCCAGCAGCTATACTAGCGGGAGGGAGGAGCAGTACTTC
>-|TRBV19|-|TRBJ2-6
CASSSYGGADSLSGANVLTF
TGTGCCAGTAGTTCATATGGGGGGGCAGATTCTCTTTCTGGGGCCAACGTCCTGACTTTC
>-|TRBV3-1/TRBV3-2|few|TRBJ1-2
CASSQGTVNYGYTF
TGTGCCAGCAGCCAAGGGACAGTGAACTATGGCTACACCTTC
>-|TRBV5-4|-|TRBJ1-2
CASTIDGGIGYTF
TGTGCCAGCACCATTGATGGGGGCATAGGCTACACCTTC
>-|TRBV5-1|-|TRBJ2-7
CASSLEGVEQYF
TGCGCCAGCAGCTTGGAGGGGGTCGAGCAGTACTTC
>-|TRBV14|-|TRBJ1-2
CASSRETTYGYTF
TGTGCCAGCAGCCGGGAGACGACCTATGGCTACACCTTC
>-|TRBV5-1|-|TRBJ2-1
CASSYGSYNEQFF
TGCGCCAGCAGCTACGGCTCCTACAATGAGCAGTTCTTC
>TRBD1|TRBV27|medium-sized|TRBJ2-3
CASGTGGGGTQYF
TGTGCCAGCGGGACAGGGGGGGGCGGGACGCAGTATTTT
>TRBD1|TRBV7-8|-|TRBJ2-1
CASSLLGRTGFRNEQFF
TGTGCCAGCAGCTTATTAGGAAGGACAGGGTTCCGCAATGAGCAGTTCTTC
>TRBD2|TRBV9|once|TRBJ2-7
CASSGSGRARSGEQYF
TGTGCCAGCAGCGGTAGCGGGAGGGCCCGTTCCGGTGAGCAGTACTTC
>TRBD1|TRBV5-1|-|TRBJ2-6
CASSSWDRAGSGANVLTF
TGCGCCAGCAGCTCCTGGGACAGGGCTGGCTCTGGGGCCAACGTCCTGACTTTC
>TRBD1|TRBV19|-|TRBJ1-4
CASSVLGAGWDRVNEKLFF
TGTGCCAGTAGCGTACTCGGAGCAGGTTGGGACAGGGTAAATGAAAAACTGTTTTTT
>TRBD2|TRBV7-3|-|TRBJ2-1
CASSPTGLAGDEQFF
TGTGCCAGCAGCCCCACGGGACTAGCAGGGGATGAGCAGTTCTTC
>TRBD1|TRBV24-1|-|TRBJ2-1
CATSDQWTGSYNEQFF
TGTGCCACCAGTGATCAATGGACAGGTTCCTACAATGAGCAGTTCTTC
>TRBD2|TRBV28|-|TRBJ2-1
CASSFPSGDEQFF
TGTGCCAGCAGTTTTCCTAGCGGGGATGAGCAGTTCTTC
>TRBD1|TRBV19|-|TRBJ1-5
CASSTVPGQGAGNQPQHF
TGTGCCAGTAGTACTGTACCGGGACAGGGAGCTGGCAATCAGCCCCAGCATTTT
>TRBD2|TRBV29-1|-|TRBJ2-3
CSVGLAGITDTQYF
TGCAGCGTTGGACTAGCGGGCATCACAGATACGCAGTATTTT
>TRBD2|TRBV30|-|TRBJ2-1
CAWSGLAGGSGYNEQFF
TGTGCCTGGAGTGGGCTAGCGGGAGGATCGGGCTACAATGAGCAGTTCTTC
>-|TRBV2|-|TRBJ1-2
CASSEAQRGGYTF
TGTGCCAGCAGTGAAGCCCAAAGAGGTGGCTACACCTTC
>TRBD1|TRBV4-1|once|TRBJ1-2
CASSPLEQGGYGYTF
TGCGCCAGCAGCCCCCTCGAACAGGGGGGGTATGGCTACACCTTC
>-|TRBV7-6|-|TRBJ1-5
CASSLVRGPQHF
TGTGCCAGCAGCTTAGTCCGGGGGCCCCAGCATTTT
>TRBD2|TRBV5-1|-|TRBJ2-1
CASSLGRGLAGNEQFF
TGCGCCAGCAGCCTAGGTCGGGGACTAGCAGGAAATGAGCAGTTCTTC
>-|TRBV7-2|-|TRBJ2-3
CASSRERPTDTQYF
TGTGCCAGCAGCCGCGAGCGGCCCACAGATACGCAGTATTTT
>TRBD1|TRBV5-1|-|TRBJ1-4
CASSPTPGTGDEKLFF
TGCGCCAGCAGCCCCACTCCCGGGACAGGGGACGAAAAACTGTTTTTT
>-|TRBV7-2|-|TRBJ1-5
CASSFEGLTNQPQHF
TGTGCCAGCAGCTTTGAAGGACTGACCAATCAGCCCCAGCATTTT
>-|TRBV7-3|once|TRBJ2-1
CASSNWGGSTYNEQFF
TGTGCCAGCAGCAATTGGGGGGGCAGCACCTACAATGAGCAGTTCTTC
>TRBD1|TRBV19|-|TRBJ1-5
CASSIQGQEAQPQHF
TGTGCCAGTAGCATTCAGGGACAGGAGGCTCAGCCCCAGCATTTT
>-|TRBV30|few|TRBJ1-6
CAWTTRGTYNSPLHF
TGTGCCTGGACCACCAGGGGAACCTATAATTCACCCCTCCACTTT
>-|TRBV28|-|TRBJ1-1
CASIPATVEAFF
TGTGCCAGCATTCCCGCGACAGTTGAAGCTTTCTTT
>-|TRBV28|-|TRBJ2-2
CASSSGGMNTGELFF
TGTGCCAGCAGTTCAGGGGGGATGAACACCGGGGAGCTGTTTTTT
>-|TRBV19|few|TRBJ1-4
CASSPGGAFEKLFF
TGTGCCAGTAGCCCTGGGGGGGCGTTTGAAAAACTGTTTTTT
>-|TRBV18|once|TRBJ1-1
CASSPLGAEAFF
TGTGCCAGCTCACCTCTGGGCGCTGAAGCTTTCTTT
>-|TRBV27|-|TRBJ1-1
CASSLGQTLMNTEAFF
TGTGCCAGCAGTTTAGGACAGACTCTTATGAACACTGAAGCTTTCTTT